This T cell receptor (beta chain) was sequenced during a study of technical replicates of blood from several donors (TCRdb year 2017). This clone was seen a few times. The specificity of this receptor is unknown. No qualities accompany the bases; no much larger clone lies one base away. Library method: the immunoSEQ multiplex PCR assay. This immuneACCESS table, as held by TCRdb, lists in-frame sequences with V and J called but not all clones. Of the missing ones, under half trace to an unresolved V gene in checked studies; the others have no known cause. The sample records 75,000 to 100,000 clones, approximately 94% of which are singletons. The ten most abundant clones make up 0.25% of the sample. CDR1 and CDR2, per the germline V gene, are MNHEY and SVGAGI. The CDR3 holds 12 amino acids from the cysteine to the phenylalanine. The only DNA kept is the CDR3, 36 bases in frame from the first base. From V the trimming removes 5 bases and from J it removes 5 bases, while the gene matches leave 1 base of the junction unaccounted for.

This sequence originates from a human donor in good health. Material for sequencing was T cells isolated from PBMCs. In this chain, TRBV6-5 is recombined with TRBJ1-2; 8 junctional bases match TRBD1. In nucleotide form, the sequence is TGTGCCAGCAGTGGACAGGGTTATGGCTACACCTTC. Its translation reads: CASSGQGYGYTF.